This TCR beta chain was profiled in a study of T cells after yellow fever vaccination. V dropped 6 bases and J dropped 5 bases, with 16 bases sitting between them. This CDR3 contains 14 residues. TCRdb recomputed calls from the 5' RACE reads with MiXCR, one row per CDR3 protein. The sample lists about 320,000 distinct CDR3 sequences, around 10% occurring once. The chain has TRBV12-3 or TRBV12-4 and TRBJ1-2, with D possibly matching TRBD1 (5 bases). The starting material was CD4+ T cells sorted from PBMCs, obtained 45 days after the yellow fever booster vaccination. The TCR sequence derives from a man aged 18 to 29 who received the YFV17D yellow fever vaccine. The CDR3 loop is CASSPRGASYGYTF. As DNA, the CDR3 is TGTGCCAGCAGCCCCCGAGGGGCCAGTTATGGCTACACCTTC.